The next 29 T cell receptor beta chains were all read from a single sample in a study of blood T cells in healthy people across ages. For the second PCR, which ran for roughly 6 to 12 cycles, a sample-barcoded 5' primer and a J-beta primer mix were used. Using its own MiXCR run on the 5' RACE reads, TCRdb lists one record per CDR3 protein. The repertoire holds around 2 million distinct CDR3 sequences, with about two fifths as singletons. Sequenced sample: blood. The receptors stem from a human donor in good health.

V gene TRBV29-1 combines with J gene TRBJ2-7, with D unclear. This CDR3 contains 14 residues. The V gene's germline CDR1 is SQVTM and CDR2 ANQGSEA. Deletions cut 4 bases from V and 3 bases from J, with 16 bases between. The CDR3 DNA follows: TGCAGCGTTGGGAAGGTCGACGGCATCTACGAGCAGTACTTC. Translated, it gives CSVGKVDGIYEQYF.

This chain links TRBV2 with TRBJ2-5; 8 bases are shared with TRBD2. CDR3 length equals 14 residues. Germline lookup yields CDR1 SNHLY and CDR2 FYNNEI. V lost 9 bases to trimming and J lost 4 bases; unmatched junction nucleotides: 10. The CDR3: CASSKGTSGETQYF. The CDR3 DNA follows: TGTGCCAGTAGCAAGGGAACTAGCGGAGAGACCCAGTACTTC. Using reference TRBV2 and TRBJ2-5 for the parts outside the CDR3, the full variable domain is EPEVTQTPSHQVTQMGQEVILRCVPISNHLYFYWYRQILGQKVEFLVSFYNNEISEKSEIFDDQFSVERPDGSNFTLKIRSTKLEDSAMYFCASSKGTSGETQYFGPGTRLLVL.

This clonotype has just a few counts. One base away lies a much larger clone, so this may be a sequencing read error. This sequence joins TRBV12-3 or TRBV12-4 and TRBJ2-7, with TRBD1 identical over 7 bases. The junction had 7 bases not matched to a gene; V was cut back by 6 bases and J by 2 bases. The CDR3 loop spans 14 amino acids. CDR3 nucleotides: TGTGCCAGCAGCTCCGGGACAGAGGCCTACGAGCAGTACTTC. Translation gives CASSSGTEAYEQYF.

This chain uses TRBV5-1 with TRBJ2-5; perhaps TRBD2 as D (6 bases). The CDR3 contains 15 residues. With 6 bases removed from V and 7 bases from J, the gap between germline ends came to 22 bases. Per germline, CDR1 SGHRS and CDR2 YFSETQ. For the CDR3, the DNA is TGCGCCAGCACCCCAACGGGGGTACATAGGGTGACCCAGTACTTC. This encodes CASTPTGVHRVTQYF.

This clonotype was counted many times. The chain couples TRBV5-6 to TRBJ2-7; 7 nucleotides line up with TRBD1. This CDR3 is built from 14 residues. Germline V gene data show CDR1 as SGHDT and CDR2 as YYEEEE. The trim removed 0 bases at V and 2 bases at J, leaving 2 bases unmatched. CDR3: CASSLGDSTYEQYF. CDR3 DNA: TGTGCCAGCAGCTTGGGGGACAGCACCTACGAGCAGTACTTC.

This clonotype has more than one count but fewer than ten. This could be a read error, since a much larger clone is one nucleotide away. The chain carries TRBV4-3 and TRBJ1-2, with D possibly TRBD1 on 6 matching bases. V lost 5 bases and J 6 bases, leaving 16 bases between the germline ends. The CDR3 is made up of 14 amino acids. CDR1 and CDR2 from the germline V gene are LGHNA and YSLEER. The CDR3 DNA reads TGCGCCAGCAGCTTACTTGGACAGAGCCATGGCTACACCTTC. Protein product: CASSLLGQSHGYTF.

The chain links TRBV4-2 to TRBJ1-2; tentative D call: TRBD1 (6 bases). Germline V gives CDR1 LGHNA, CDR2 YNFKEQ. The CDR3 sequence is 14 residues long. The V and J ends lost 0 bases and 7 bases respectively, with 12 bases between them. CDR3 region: CASSQDRGRTGYTF. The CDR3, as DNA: TGTGCCAGCAGCCAAGATCGGGGGCGAACTGGCTACACCTTC.

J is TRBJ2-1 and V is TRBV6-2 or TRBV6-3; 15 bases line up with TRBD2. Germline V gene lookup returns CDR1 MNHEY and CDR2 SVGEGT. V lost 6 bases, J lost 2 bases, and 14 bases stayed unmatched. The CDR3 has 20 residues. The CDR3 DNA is TGTGCCAGCAGCCACCTGTTCGAGGGACTAGCGGGGGGCGCCTACAATGAGCAGTTCTTC. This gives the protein CASSHLFEGLAGGAYNEQFF.

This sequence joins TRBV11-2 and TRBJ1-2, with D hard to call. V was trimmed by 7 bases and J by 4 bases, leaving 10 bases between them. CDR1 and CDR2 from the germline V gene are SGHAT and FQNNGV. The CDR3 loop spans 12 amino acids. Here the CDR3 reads CASTPPTYGYTF. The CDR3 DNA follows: TGTGCCAGCACCCCTCCTACCTATGGCTACACCTTC.

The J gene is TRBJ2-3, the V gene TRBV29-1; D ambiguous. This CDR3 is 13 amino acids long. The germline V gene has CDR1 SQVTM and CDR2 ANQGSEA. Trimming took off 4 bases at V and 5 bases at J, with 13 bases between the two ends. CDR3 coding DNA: TGCAGCGTTGGGCATGGGAACGTAGATACGCAGTATTTT. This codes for CSVGHGNVDTQYF.

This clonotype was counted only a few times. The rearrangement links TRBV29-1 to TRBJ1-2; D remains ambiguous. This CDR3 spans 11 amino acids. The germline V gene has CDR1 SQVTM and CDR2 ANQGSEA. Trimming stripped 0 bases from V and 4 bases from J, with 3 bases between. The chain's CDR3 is CSVEDAYGYTF. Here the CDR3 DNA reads TGCAGCGTTGAAGATGCCTATGGCTACACCTTC.

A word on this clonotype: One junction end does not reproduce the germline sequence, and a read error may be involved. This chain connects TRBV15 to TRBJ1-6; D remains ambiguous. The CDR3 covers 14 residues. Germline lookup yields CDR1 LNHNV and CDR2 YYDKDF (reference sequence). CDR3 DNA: TGTGCCACCAACAGAGATTTTGGGTGGTCACCCCTCCACTTT. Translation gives CATNRDFGWSPLHF. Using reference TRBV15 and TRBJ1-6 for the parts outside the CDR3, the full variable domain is DAMVIQNPRYQVTQFGKPVTLSCSQTLNHNVMYWYQQKSSQAPKLLFHYYDKDFNNEADTPDNFQSRRPNTSFCFLDIRSPGLGDTAMYLCATNRDFGWSPLHFGNGTRLTVT.

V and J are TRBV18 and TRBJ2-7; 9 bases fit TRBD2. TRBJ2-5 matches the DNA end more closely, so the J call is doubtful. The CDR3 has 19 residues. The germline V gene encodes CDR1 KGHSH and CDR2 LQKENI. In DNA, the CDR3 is TGTGCCAGCTCACCACCATCATCCTCGGGTAGCGGGGGCGGAGAGACCCAGTACTTC. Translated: CASSPPSSSGSGGGETQYF.

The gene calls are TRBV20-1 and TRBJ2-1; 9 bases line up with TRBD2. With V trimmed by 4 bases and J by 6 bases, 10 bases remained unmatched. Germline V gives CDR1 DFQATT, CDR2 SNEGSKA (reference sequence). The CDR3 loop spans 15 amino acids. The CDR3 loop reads CSANPAGGRCNEQFF. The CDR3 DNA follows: TGCAGTGCTAATCCAGCGGGGGGCCGGTGCAATGAGCAGTTCTTC.

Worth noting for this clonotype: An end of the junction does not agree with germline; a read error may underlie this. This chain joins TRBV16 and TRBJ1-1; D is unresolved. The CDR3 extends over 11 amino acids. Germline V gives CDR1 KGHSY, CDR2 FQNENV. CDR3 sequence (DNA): TGTGCCTGCGGTTGGAACACTGATGCTTTCTTT. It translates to CACGWNTDAFF.

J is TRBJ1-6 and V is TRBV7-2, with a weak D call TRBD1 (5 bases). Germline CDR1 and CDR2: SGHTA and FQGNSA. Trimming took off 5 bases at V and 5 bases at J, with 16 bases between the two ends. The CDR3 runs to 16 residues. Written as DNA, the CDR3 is TGTGCCAGCAGCCCTTGGGGGGACGGTCATAATTCACCCCTCCACTTT. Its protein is CASSPWGDGHNSPLHF.

The CDR3 coding sequence is TGCGCCAGCAGCTTTCAACCCACCGGGGAGCTGTTTTTT. Protein product: CASSFQPTGELFF. The chain carries TRBV5-1 and TRBJ2-2; no definite D call. This CDR3 has 13 residues. The ends were cut back, 2 bases at V and 4 bases at J, with 6 bases in the middle. Germline V gene data show CDR1 as SGHRS and CDR2 as YFSETQ.

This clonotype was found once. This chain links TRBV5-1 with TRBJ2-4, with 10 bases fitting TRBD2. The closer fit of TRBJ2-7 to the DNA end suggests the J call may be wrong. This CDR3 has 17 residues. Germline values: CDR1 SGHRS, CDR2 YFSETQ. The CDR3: CASSYAESLAGIYEQYF. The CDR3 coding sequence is TGCGCCAGCAGCTACGCAGAATCACTAGCGGGGATCTACGAGCAGTACTTC.

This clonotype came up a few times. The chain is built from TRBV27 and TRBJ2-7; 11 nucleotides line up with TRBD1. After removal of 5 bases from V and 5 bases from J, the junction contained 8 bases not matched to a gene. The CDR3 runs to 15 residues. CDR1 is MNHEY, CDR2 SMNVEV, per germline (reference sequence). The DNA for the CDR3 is TGTGCCAGCAGTACTGGGACAGGGGGAAGGAACGAGCAGTACTTC. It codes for CASSTGTGGRNEQYF.

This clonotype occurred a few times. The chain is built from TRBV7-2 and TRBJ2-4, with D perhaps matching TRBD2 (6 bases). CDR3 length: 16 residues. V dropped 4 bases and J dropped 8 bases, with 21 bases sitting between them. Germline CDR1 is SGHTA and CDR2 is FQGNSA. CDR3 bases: TGTGCCAGCAGCTGGCTAAACCCGGGACTCGGGGACATTCAGTACTTC. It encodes CASSWLNPGLGDIQYF.

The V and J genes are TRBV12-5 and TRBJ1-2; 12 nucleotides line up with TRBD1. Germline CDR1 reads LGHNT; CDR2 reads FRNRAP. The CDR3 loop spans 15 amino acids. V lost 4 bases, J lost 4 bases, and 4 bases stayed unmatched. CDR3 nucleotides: TGTGCTAGTGGTTGGGGACAGGGGGCAAGCTATGGCTACACCTTC. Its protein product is CASGWGQGASYGYTF.

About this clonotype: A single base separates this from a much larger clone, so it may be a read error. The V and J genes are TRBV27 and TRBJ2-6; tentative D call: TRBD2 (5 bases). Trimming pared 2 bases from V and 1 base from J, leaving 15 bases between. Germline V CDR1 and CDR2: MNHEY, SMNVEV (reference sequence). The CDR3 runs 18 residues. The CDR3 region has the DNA TGTGCCAGCAGTTTAGTCCGGGGTTTGGTATCTGGGGCCAACGTCCTGACTTTC. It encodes CASSLVRGLVSGANVLTF.

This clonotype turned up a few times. CDR3 DNA sequence: TGCGCCAGCAGCCAGGACCGGGACAGGGGGCTTCGGGGCAATCAGCCCCAGCATTTT. It is translated as CASSQDRDRGLRGNQPQHF. V is TRBV4-1 and J is TRBJ1-5; 12 bases match TRBD1. J gave up 2 bases and V 3 bases, and 11 bases lay outside the gene matches. The CDR3 has 19 amino acids. From germline, CDR1 is MGHRA and CDR2 YSYEKL.

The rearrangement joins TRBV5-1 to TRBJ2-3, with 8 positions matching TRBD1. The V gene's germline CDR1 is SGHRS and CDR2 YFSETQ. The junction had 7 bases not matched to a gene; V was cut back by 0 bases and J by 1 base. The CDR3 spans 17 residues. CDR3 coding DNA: TGCGCCAGCAGCTTGGACAGGGGGAATATAGGCACAGATACGCAGTATTTT. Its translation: CASSLDRGNIGTDTQYF. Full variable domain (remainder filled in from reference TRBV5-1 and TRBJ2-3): KAGVTQTPRYLIKTRGQQVTLSCSPISGHRSVSWYQQTPGQGLQFLFEYFSETQRNKGNFPGRFSGRQFSNSRSEMNVSTLELGDSALYLCASSLDRGNIGTDTQYFGPGTRLTVL.

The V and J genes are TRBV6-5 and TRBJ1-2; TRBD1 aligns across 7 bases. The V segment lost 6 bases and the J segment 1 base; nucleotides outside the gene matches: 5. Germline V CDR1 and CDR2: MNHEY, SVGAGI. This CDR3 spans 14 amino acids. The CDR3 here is CASSKWDSNYGYTF. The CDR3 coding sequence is TGTGCCAGCAGCAAATGGGACAGTAACTATGGCTACACCTTC.

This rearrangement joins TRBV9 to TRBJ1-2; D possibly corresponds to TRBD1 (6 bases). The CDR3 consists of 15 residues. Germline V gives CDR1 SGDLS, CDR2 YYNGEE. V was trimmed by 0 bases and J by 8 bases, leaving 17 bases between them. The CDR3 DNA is TGTGCCAGCAGCGTAGGGACAGCTCTCCCCCGAGGCTACACCTTC. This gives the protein CASSVGTALPRGYTF.

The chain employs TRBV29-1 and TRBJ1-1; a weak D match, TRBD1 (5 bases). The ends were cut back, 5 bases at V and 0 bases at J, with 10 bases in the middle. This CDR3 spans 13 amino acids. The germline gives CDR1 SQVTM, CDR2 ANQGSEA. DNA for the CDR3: TGCAGCGTTACGGGACGGATGAACACTGAAGCTTTCTTT. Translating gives CSVTGRMNTEAFF.

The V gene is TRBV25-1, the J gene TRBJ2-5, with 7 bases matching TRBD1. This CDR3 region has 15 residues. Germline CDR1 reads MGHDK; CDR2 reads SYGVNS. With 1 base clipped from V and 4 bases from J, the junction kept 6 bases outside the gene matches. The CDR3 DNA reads TGTGCCAGCAGTGAATCGTTAGGGGGCCCAGAGACCCAGTACTTC. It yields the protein CASSESLGGPETQYF.

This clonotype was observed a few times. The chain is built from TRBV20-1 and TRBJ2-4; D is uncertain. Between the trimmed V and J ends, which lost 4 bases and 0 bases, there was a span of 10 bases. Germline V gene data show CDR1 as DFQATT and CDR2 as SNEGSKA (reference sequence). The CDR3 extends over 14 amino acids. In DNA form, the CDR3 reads TGCAGTGCTAACAGAGAAGTAGCCAAAAACATTCAGTACTTC. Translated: CSANREVAKNIQYF.